This section outlines one T cell receptor beta chain sequence together with its context. Trimming pared 6 bases from V and 4 bases from J, leaving 15 bases between. This CDR3 contains 15 residues. TCRdb used MiXCR to reprocess the RT-PCR reads, holding one entry per CDR3 protein. The sample consists of about 700,000 distinct CDR3 sequences, around 14% of them appearing once. Source material: memory CD4+ T cells from blood. This TCR was sampled from a female donor in good health, serving as a healthy control. The rearrangement uses TRBV12-3 or TRBV12-4 and TRBJ2-2, with D hard to call. The CDR3 coding sequence is TGTGCCAGCAGCTTTAATTCCGGCCCCACCGGGGAGCTGTTTTTT. This sequence encodes CASSFNSGPTGELFF.